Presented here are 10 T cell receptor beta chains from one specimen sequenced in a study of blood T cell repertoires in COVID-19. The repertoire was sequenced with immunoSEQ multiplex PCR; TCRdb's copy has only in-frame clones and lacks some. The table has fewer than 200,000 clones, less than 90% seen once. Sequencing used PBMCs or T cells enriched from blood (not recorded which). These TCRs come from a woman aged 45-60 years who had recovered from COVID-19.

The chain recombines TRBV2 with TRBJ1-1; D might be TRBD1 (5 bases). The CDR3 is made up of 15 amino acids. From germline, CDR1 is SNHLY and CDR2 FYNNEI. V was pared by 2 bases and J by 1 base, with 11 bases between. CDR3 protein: CASSERGEGNTEAFF. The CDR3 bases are TGTGCCAGCAGTGAACGGGGGGAGGGGAACACTGAAGCTTTCTTT.

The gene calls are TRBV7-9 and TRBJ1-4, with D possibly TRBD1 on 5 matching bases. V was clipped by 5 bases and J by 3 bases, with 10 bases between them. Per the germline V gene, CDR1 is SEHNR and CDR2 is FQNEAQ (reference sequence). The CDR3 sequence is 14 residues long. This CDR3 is CASSPGLANEKLFF. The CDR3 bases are TGTGCCAGCAGCCCAGGGTTAGCTAATGAAAAACTGTTTTTT.

The CDR3 here is CASSRRAYEQYV. The CDR3 coding sequence is TGTGCCAGCAGCCGCAGGGCCTACGAGCAGTACGTC. The chain links TRBV28 to TRBJ2-7; tentatively, D is TRBD1 (5 bases). The CDR3 sequence is 12 residues long. The V end was cut by 6 bases, the J end by 2 bases, with 8 bases between. CDR1 MDHEN and CDR2 SYDVKM come from the germline V gene.

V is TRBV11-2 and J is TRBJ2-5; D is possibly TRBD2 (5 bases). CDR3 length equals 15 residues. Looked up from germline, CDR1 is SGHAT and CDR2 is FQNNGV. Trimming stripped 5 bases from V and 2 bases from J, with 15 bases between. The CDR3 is CASSPRGLSQETQYF. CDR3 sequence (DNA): TGTGCCAGCAGCCCCCGAGGACTGTCTCAAGAGACCCAGTACTTC.

The CDR3 spells CASSVEGRDNQPQHF. Written as DNA, the CDR3 is TGTGCCAGCAGCGTAGAGGGGCGCGACAATCAGCCCCAGCATTTT. The V and J genes are TRBV9 and TRBJ1-5, with D maybe TRBD1 (5 bases). Trimming removed 0 bases at V and 3 bases at J, with 10 bases between. The CDR3 covers 15 residues. Looked up from germline, CDR1 is SGDLS and CDR2 is YYNGEE.

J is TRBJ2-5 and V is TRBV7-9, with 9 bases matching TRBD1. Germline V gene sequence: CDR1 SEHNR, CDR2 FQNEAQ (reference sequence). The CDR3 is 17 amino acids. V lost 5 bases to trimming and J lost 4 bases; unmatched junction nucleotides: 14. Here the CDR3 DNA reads TGTGCCAGCAGCCGGGATTATGGGGACAGGGTCAGAGAGACCCAGTACTTC. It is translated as CASSRDYGDRVRETQYF.

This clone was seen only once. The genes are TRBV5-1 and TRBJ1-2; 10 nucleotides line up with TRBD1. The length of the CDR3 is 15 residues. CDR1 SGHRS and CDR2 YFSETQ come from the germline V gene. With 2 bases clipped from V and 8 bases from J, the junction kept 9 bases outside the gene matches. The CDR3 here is CASSFTGTGVAGYTF. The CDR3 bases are TGCGCCAGCAGCTTTACCGGGACAGGGGTTGCCGGCTACACCTTC.

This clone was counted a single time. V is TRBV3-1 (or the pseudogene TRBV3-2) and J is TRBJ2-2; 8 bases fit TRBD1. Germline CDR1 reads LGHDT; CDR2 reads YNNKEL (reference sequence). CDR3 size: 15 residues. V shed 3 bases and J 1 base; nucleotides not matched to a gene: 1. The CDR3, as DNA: TGTGCCAGCAGCCAGGGGACAGGGAACACCGGGGAGCTGTTTTTT. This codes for CASSQGTGNTGELFF.

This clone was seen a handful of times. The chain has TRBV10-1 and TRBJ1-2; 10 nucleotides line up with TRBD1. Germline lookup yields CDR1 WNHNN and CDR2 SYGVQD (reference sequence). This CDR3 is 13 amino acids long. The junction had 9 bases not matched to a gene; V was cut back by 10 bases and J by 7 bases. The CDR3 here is CATSPGQGCGYTF. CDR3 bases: TGCGCCACATCGCCGGGACAGGGGTGTGGCTACACCTTC.

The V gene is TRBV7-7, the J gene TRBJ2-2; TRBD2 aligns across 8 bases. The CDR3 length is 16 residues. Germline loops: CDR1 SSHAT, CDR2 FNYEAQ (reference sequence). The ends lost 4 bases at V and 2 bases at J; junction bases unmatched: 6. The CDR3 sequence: CASSSRTSNNTGELFF. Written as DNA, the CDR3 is TGTGCCAGCAGCTCTCGGACTAGCAATAACACCGGGGAGCTGTTTTTT.